These 10 T cell receptor beta chains were sequenced from one sample in a study of T cells in Graves' hyperthyroidism and ophthalmopathy. TCR beta CDR3 regions were amplified from RNA. First-round RT-PCR targeting the TCR CDR3 was performed with the HTBI primer set. A single record per CDR3 protein comes from TCRdb applying MiXCR to the multiplex PCR reads. The table records about 500,000 distinct CDR3 sequences, roughly an eighth of them present only once. Sequenced material: blood. These receptors originate from a woman between 18 and 29 years old with Graves' hyperthyroidism.

The sample holds many counts of this clonotype. This rearrangement joins TRBV29-1 to TRBJ1-2, with 9 positions matching TRBD1. Germline V lookup: CDR1 SQVTM, CDR2 ANQGSEA. This CDR3 is 13 amino acids long. The V and J ends lost 8 bases and 1 base, in that order; junction bases with no gene match: 5. This CDR3 is CSTRTGDNYGYTF. The CDR3 DNA reads TGCAGCACCCGGACAGGGGATAACTATGGCTACACCTTC.

This clonotype was recorded a few times. The chain carries TRBV5-1 and TRBJ1-1; D remains unclear. In germline, CDR1 is SGHRS, CDR2 YFSETQ. The CDR3 length is 14 residues. Trimming pared 2 bases from V and 4 bases from J, leaving 12 bases between. The CDR3 spells CASSFGGVSTEAFF. CDR3 DNA: TGCGCCAGCAGCTTTGGTGGGGTGAGCACTGAAGCTTTCTTT.

Many counts were recorded for this clonotype. The chain employs TRBV6-1 and TRBJ1-2, with 10 nucleotides matching TRBD1. The J segment lost 7 bases and the V segment lost 8 bases, leaving 7 bases of the junction unmatched. In germline, CDR1 is MNHNS, CDR2 SASEGT. CDR3 length equals 13 residues. In DNA form, the CDR3 reads TGTGCCAGCGAAACTGACAGGGGGCTTGGCTACACCTTC. It specifies CASETDRGLGYTF.

This clonotype was recorded many times. This chain links TRBV20-1 with TRBJ1-5; D gene uncertain. Germline V CDR1 and CDR2: DFQATT, SNEGSKA (reference sequence). The CDR3 consists of 15 residues. V was trimmed by 0 bases and J by 3 bases, leaving 12 bases between them. The CDR3 bases are TGCAGTGCTAGAGATCTTAGGAGGGACAATCAGCCCCAGCATTTT. It specifies CSARDLRRDNQPQHF.

The chain has TRBV18 and TRBJ1-5; 8 bases match TRBD1. Trimming took 6 bases from V and 7 from J; bases not matched to a gene: 5. The CDR3 runs 13 residues. Germline lookup yields CDR1 KGHSH and CDR2 LQKENI. The CDR3 region is CASSPGGRQPQHF. The CDR3, as DNA: TGTGCCAGCTCCCCAGGGGGCAGGCAGCCCCAGCATTTT.

This clonotype was counted ten times or more. V is TRBV5-1 and J is TRBJ2-7, with a weak D call TRBD2 (6 bases). Germline-derived CDR1 and CDR2 are SGHRS and YFSETQ. The CDR3 has 12 residues. V lost 3 bases and J lost 5, with 9 bases in between. The CDR3, as DNA: TGCGCCAGCAGCTGGGGAGGCCACGAGCAGTACTTC. Translated, it gives CASSWGGHEQYF.

This clonotype was counted at least ten times. The chain links TRBV2 to TRBJ2-7, with a weak D call TRBD2 (6 bases). Germline CDR1 is SNHLY and CDR2 is FYNNEI. The CDR3 runs 12 residues. Deletions cut 6 bases from V and 6 bases from J, with 12 bases between. This chain's CDR3 is CASSPTSAEQYF. DNA for the CDR3: TGTGCCAGCAGCCCGACTAGTGCCGAGCAGTACTTC.

In its sample, this clonotype was seen many times. The V gene is TRBV7-8, the J gene TRBJ2-7; 11 bases agree with TRBD2. The DNA matches TRBJ2-1 better at its end, which makes the J call doubtful. CDR1 is SGHVS and CDR2 is FQNEAQ in the germline V gene. The CDR3 is 16 amino acids. The CDR3 DNA reads TGTGCCAGCAGCATCGGGGGGACTAGCGGACCCTACGAGCAGTTCTTC. Protein sequence: CASSIGGTSGPYEQFF.

J is TRBJ2-3 and V is TRBV5-1; the match to TRBD1 covers 7 bases. The V gene's germline CDR1 is SGHRS and CDR2 YFSETQ. This CDR3 comprises 17 residues. Unmatched junction bases numbered 10, after V lost 1 base and J lost 2 bases. The CDR3 DNA is TGCGCCAGCAGCTTGCCGACAGGGCTTCCTCACACAGATACGCAGTATTTT. This gives the protein CASSLPTGLPHTDTQYF.

This clonotype was detected ten times or more. The chain employs TRBV9 and TRBJ1-2; D call uncertain. This CDR3 is built from 16 residues. Per germline, CDR1 SGDLS and CDR2 YYNGEE. The germline V and J ends were trimmed by 0 bases and 4 bases, with 16 bases remaining between them. The CDR3 protein is CASSVVSALTFYGYTF. For the CDR3, the DNA is TGTGCCAGCAGCGTAGTTTCAGCCCTCACATTCTATGGCTACACCTTC.